The 22 T cell receptor beta chains below were found in one sample sequenced in a study of PD-L1 blockade in urothelial cancer. TCRdb's copy holds only in-frame clones and misses some; the assay was immunoSEQ multiplex PCR. The sample gives 90,000 to 130,000 clones, approximately 89% of which show up once; around 3.7% is in the top ten. Specified time point: peripheral blood 6 weeks after treatment start. The starting material was PBMCs, obtained around atezolizumab (anti-PD-L1) treatment. Source of these receptors: a man aged 60 to 75 with urothelial cancer.

The chain carries TRBV4-2 and TRBJ2-2; D is perhaps TRBD1 (6 bases). Per germline, CDR1 LGHNA and CDR2 YNFKEQ. The CDR3 spans 16 residues. V was clipped by 2 bases and J by 1 base, with 11 bases between them. The CDR3 nucleotides read TGTGCCAGCAGCCAACAGGGGAATCTGAACACCGGGGAGCTGTTTTTT. Translation: CASSQQGNLNTGELFF.

The chain recombines TRBV15 with TRBJ2-1; 12 bases map to TRBD1. V shed 3 bases, J shed 8 bases, and the junction held 5 bases outside the gene matches. The CDR3 sequence is 15 residues long. Germline V gene sequence: CDR1 LNHNV, CDR2 YYDKDF (reference sequence). CDR3 region: CATSRGGQGADEQFF. The CDR3 coding sequence is TGTGCCACCAGCAGGGGGGGACAGGGGGCCGATGAGCAGTTCTTC.

The chain combines TRBV9 with TRBJ2-1; 8 nucleotides line up with TRBD2. The CDR3 is made up of 15 amino acids. Unmatched junction bases numbered 5, after V lost 2 bases and J lost 4 bases. CDR1 and CDR2 from the germline V gene are SGDLS and YYNGEE. The CDR3 loop is CASSVSSGVYNEQFF. CDR3 nucleotides: TGTGCCAGCAGCGTGAGTAGCGGGGTTTACAATGAGCAGTTCTTC.

The V and J genes are TRBV5-1 and TRBJ2-5, with 15 bases matching TRBD2. CDR3 size: 16 residues. Germline values: CDR1 SGHRS, CDR2 YFSETQ. V shed 5 bases and J 3 bases; nucleotides not matched to a gene: 5. Written as DNA, the CDR3 is TGCGCCAGCAGTCACGGACTAGCGGGGGGGAAAGAGACCCAGTACTTC. As protein: CASSHGLAGGKETQYF.

The genes are TRBV2 and TRBJ1-4; no reliable D call. Trimming cost V 6 bases and J 4 bases, with 9 bases left between them. From germline, CDR1 is SNHLY and CDR2 FYNNEI. The CDR3 runs 13 residues. The CDR3, as DNA: TGTGCCAGCAGGGGCAGCCGTAATGAAAAACTGTTTTTT. Its translation: CASRGSRNEKLFF.

This sequence joins TRBV10-3 and TRBJ2-3, with 8 bases aligning to TRBD1. The CDR3 is made up of 14 amino acids. Trimming cost V 6 bases and J 0 bases; bases outside gene matches: 2. Germline lookup yields CDR1 ENHRY and CDR2 SYGVKD. The CDR3 nucleotides read TGTGCCATCAGGGGGACAGGTAGCACAGATACGCAGTATTTT. This sequence encodes CAIRGTGSTDTQYF.

V usage is TRBV27 and J usage is TRBJ1-2; 8 bases agree with TRBD1. V lost 6 bases to trimming and J lost 4 bases; unmatched junction nucleotides: 7. The germline CDR1 and CDR2 sequences are MNHEY and SMNVEV (reference sequence). The CDR3 is 14 residues long. The CDR3 DNA is TGTGCCAGCAGGTCGGACAGGGTGAGCTATGGCTACACCTTC. Amino acid sequence: CASRSDRVSYGYTF.

This rearrangement joins TRBV7-8 to TRBJ2-5, with D possibly being TRBD1 (6 bases). Germline CDR1 and CDR2: SGHVS and FQNEAQ. V lost 4 bases and J lost 10, with 10 bases in between. The CDR3 is 11 amino acids. CDR3 amino acids: CASSSQGSQYF. For the CDR3, the DNA is TGTGCCAGCAGCTCACAGGGAAGCCAGTACTTC.

The chain combines TRBV6-5 with TRBJ2-7; 7 bases are shared with TRBD1. The CDR3 has 14 residues. The trim removed 2 bases at V and 2 bases at J, leaving 3 bases unmatched. Germline CDR1 MNHEY, CDR2 SVGAGI. CDR3 residues: CASSYQDRTYEQYF. As DNA, the CDR3 is TGTGCCAGCAGTTACCAGGACAGGACCTACGAGCAGTACTTC.

The rearrangement joins TRBV7-3 to TRBJ2-5; no firm D call. V was pared by 6 bases and J by 2 bases, with 10 bases between. Germline V gene lookup returns CDR1 SGHTA and CDR2 FQGTGA. The CDR3 runs to 13 residues. The CDR3 sequence is CASSFTYQETQYF. DNA for the CDR3: TGTGCCAGCAGTTTTACTTATCAAGAGACCCAGTACTTC.

This chain uses TRBV9 with TRBJ2-5, with TRBD1 matching over 8 bases. After removal of 0 bases from V and 5 bases from J, the junction contained 6 bases not matched to a gene. Germline V gene sequence: CDR1 SGDLS, CDR2 YYNGEE. The CDR3 spans 15 residues. The CDR3 is CASSVAPGGTETQYF. In DNA form, the CDR3 reads TGTGCCAGCAGCGTAGCCCCAGGGGGCACCGAGACCCAGTACTTC.

The J gene is TRBJ1-1, the V gene TRBV13, with 7 bases aligning to TRBD1. The germline gives CDR1 PRHDT, CDR2 FYEKMQ (reference sequence). The CDR3 runs 14 residues. V trimming: 5 bases; J trimming: 1 base; junction bases outside the gene matches: 4. The chain's CDR3 is CASSKDRRNTEAFF. In DNA form, the CDR3 reads TGTGCCAGCAGCAAGGACAGGAGGAACACTGAAGCTTTCTTT.

This chain uses TRBV7-9 with TRBJ1-1, with D possibly matching TRBD1 (5 bases). Germline loops: CDR1 SEHNR, CDR2 FQNEAQ (reference sequence). Trimming left V 5 bases short and J 1 base short, with 14 bases between. The CDR3 has 15 residues. CDR3 in amino acids: CASSTGREANTEAFF. CDR3 DNA: TGTGCCAGCAGCACGGGACGGGAGGCGAACACTGAAGCTTTCTTT.

This chain connects TRBV28 to TRBJ2-3, with a tentative D call TRBD2 (5 bases). The ends were cut back, 5 bases at V and 2 bases at J, with 8 bases in the middle. Per germline, CDR1 MDHEN and CDR2 SYDVKM. The CDR3 contains 13 residues. The CDR3 nucleotides read TGTGCCAGCAGTCCCGGGAACACAGATACGCAGTATTTT. Translation gives CASSPGNTDTQYF.

V gene TRBV10-3 combines with J gene TRBJ2-3; no definite D call. Germline lookup yields CDR1 ENHRY and CDR2 SYGVKD. Trimming cost V 3 bases and J 0 bases, with 10 bases left between them. The CDR3 is made up of 15 amino acids. The chain's CDR3 is CAISDGPPSTDTQYF. CDR3 DNA: TGTGCCATCAGTGATGGGCCACCCAGCACAGATACGCAGTATTTT.

In this sample, this clone turned up once. This rearrangement joins TRBV7-8 to TRBJ2-2; no definite D call. V gave up 4 bases and J gave up 5 bases, with 5 bases separating them. Germline values: CDR1 SGHVS, CDR2 FQNEAQ. The CDR3 runs to 12 residues. The CDR3 region has the DNA TGTGCCAGCAGCTCCACAACCGGGGAGCTGTTTTTT. It is translated as CASSSTTGELFF.

This rearrangement joins TRBV7-8 to TRBJ2-7, with D possibly being TRBD1 (6 bases). Per germline, CDR1 SGHVS and CDR2 FQNEAQ. The CDR3 spans 13 residues. The V and J ends lost 4 bases and 3 bases respectively, with 10 bases between them. The CDR3 nucleotides are TGTGCCAGCAGCTCCCGGGACAACTACGAGCAGTACTTC. It encodes CASSSRDNYEQYF.

The chain combines TRBV4-3 with TRBJ1-5, with a tentative D call TRBD1 (6 bases). The CDR3 has 18 amino acids. Germline assignment: CDR1 LGHNA and CDR2 YSLEER. V dropped 0 bases and J dropped 1 base, with 16 bases sitting between them. In nucleotides, the CDR3 is TGCGCCAGCAGCCAAGATGGGGGCGGCAGGGGAAGCAATCAGCCCCAGCATTTT. Protein product: CASSQDGGGRGSNQPQHF.

The rearrangement links TRBV28 to TRBJ2-2; D is undetermined. Germline loops: CDR1 MDHEN, CDR2 SYDVKM. This CDR3 comprises 13 residues. Trimming pared 2 bases from V and 5 bases from J, leaving 6 bases between. The CDR3 DNA is TGTGCCAGCAGTTTACTTTCTACCGGGGAGCTGTTTTTT. Amino acid sequence: CASSLLSTGELFF.

The CDR3 loop reads CASSFGQGAGASYEQYF. In DNA, the CDR3 is TGTGCCAGCAGTTTCGGCCAGGGGGCGGGAGCGTCCTACGAGCAGTACTTC. The chain carries TRBV27 and TRBJ2-7, with D maybe TRBD1 (8 bases). CDR3 length: 17 amino acids. Looked up from germline, CDR1 is MNHEY and CDR2 is SMNVEV (reference sequence). The V end was cut by 3 bases, the J end by 1 base, with 19 bases between.

The gene calls are TRBV5-1 and TRBJ1-4; the match to TRBD1 covers 10 bases. The CDR3 covers 14 residues. The junction had 8 bases not matched to a gene; V was cut back by 7 bases and J by 8 bases. Germline V gene data show CDR1 as SGHRS and CDR2 as YFSETQ. The CDR3 here is CASSGQGGEEKLFF. The CDR3 region has the DNA TGCGCCAGCTCCGGACAGGGGGGAGAGGAAAAACTGTTTTTT. Drawing the rest from reference TRBV5-1 and TRBJ1-4, the complete variable domain is KAGVTQTPRYLIKTRGQQVTLSCSPISGHRSVSWYQQTPGQGLQFLFEYFSETQRNKGNFPGRFSGRQFSNSRSEMNVSTLELGDSALYLCASSGQGGEEKLFFGSGTQLSVL.

V is TRBV4-1 and J is TRBJ1-2, with 9 bases that match TRBD1. The CDR3 runs to 18 residues. CDR1 is MGHRA and CDR2 is YSYEKL in the germline V gene. V lost 1 base, J lost 4 bases, and 13 bases stayed unmatched. The CDR3 sequence: CASSQAEIQGASGYGYTF. The DNA for the CDR3 is TGCGCCAGCAGCCAAGCTGAAATACAGGGGGCCAGCGGCTATGGCTACACCTTC.